What follows are 11 T cell receptor beta chains derived from one specimen sequenced in a study of radiation and T cells in renal cell carcinoma. Time point specified: baseline pretreatment blood. Specified treatment: 15 Gy SBRT to primary tumor, nephrectomy 4 weeks later. Here immunoSEQ multiplex PCR was the method, and the copy in TCRdb shows in-frame clones only, minus some. The data hold 130,000 or so clones, with 75% to 90% observed a single time. The sequenced sample was blood, obtained from a patient whose treatment included radiotherapy and nephrectomy. These TCRs come from a woman aged 50 to 60 with renal cell carcinoma.

The rearrangement links TRBV6-5 to TRBJ2-4; the D gene is possibly TRBD1 (6 bases). In germline, CDR1 is MNHEY, CDR2 SVGAGI. The V and J ends lost 0 bases and 8 bases respectively, with 14 bases between them. The CDR3 extends over 15 amino acids. CDR3 in amino acids: CASSYSGDRLDIQYF. CDR3 nucleotide sequence: TGTGCCAGCAGTTACTCTGGCGACAGGTTGGACATTCAGTACTTC.

This clone has a single count. The chain combines TRBV18 with TRBJ1-5; 7 bases are a match to TRBD1. Germline V lookup: CDR1 KGHSH, CDR2 LQKENI. This CDR3 has 17 residues. V lost 2 bases and J lost 7; bases outside the gene matches: 14. CDR3 coding DNA: TGTGCCAGCTCACCATCCGGGACAGACATTTTAGGGCAGCCCCAGCATTTT. Amino acid sequence: CASSPSGTDILGQPQHF.

The chain couples TRBV29-1 to TRBJ1-5; a possible D gene is TRBD1 (6 bases). V lost 5 bases to trimming and J lost 9 bases, with 20 bases between them. CDR3 length: 14 residues. Germline CDR1 SQVTM, CDR2 ANQGSEA. The CDR3 here is CSVISHREGWPQHF. CDR3 DNA sequence: TGCAGCGTTATTTCTCACAGGGAGGGGTGGCCCCAGCATTTT. Full variable domain (outside the CDR3, taken from reference TRBV29-1 and TRBJ1-5): SAVISQKPSRDICQRGTSLTIQCQVDSQVTMMFWYRQQPGQSLTLIATANQGSEATYESGFVIDKFPISRPNLTFSTLTVSNMSPEDSSIYLCSVISHREGWPQHFGDGTRLSIL.

The CDR3 nucleotides read TGCAGTGCTAGAGTGGGTGAAAAACTGTTTTTT. Its protein is CSARVGEKLFF. The chain carries TRBV20-1 and TRBJ1-4; D call uncertain. The CDR3 is made up of 11 amino acids. Germline CDR1 reads DFQATT; CDR2 reads SNEGSKA (reference sequence). Trimming removed 1 base at V and 7 bases at J, with 4 bases between.

The chain recombines TRBV15 with TRBJ2-3, with D tentatively TRBD1 (5 bases). Trimming removed 3 bases from V and 0 bases from J, with 10 bases in between. The CDR3 consists of 15 residues. CDR1 LNHNV and CDR2 YYDKDF come from the germline V gene (reference sequence). In DNA, the CDR3 is TGTGCCACCAGCAGGACAGTTACTAGCACAGATACGCAGTATTTT. This sequence encodes CATSRTVTSTDTQYF.

The table lists this clone with a few counts. The V and J genes are TRBV7-9 and TRBJ1-1; D unclear. This CDR3 contains 14 residues. From germline, CDR1 is SEHNR and CDR2 FQNEAQ (reference sequence). The ends were cut back, 1 base at V and 1 base at J, with 7 bases in the middle. The DNA of the CDR3 is TGTGCCAGCAGCTTAGACCGCTGGAACACTGAAGCTTTCTTT. It is translated as CASSLDRWNTEAFF.

The V call is TRBV29-1, the J call TRBJ1-1; tentatively, D is TRBD1 (5 bases). Trimming cost V 6 bases and J 6 bases, with 11 bases left between them. CDR1 is SQVTM, CDR2 ANQGSEA, per germline. This CDR3 comprises 11 residues. CDR3 in DNA: TGCAGCGTGGCCAGGGACGCTGAAGCTTTCTTT. Translating gives CSVARDAEAFF.

The chain couples TRBV29-1 to TRBJ1-3; 7 bases fit TRBD1. Unmatched junction bases numbered 5, after V lost 5 bases and J lost 4 bases. Germline V lookup: CDR1 SQVTM, CDR2 ANQGSEA. This CDR3 has 13 amino acids. CDR3 amino acids: CSVRDSLGNTIYF. The CDR3 DNA sequence: TGCAGCGTTCGGGACAGCTTGGGAAACACCATATATTTT.

The genes are TRBV11-2 and TRBJ2-7, with TRBD2 matching over 9 bases. Germline V gene sequence: CDR1 SGHAT, CDR2 FQNNGV. CDR3 length: 15 residues. Unmatched junction bases numbered 9, after V lost 5 bases and J lost 4 bases. CDR3 nucleotides: TGTGCCAGCAGCCCCCACGCGGGAGGGCAATACGAGCAGTACTTC. Amino acids: CASSPHAGGQYEQYF.

CDR3 region: CASSQVAEQYF. In nucleotides, the CDR3 is TGTGCCAGCAGCCAAGTGGCCGAGCAGTACTTC. This chain links TRBV14 with TRBJ2-7; D ambiguous. Trimming left V 1 base short and J 6 bases short, with 4 bases between. The CDR3 has 11 residues. CDR1 and CDR2 from the germline V gene are SGHDN and FVKESK.

This clone was found a few times. Sequence at one end of the junction differs from germline and may be a read error. The chain joins TRBV5-4 to TRBJ2-4; D call uncertain. CDR1 SGHNT and CDR2 YYREEE come from the germline V gene (reference sequence). The CDR3 totals 12 residues. The CDR3 loop reads CASSLDSSNRDF. Written as DNA, the CDR3 is TGTGCCAGCAGCTTGGACAGCTCGAATCGGGACTTC.